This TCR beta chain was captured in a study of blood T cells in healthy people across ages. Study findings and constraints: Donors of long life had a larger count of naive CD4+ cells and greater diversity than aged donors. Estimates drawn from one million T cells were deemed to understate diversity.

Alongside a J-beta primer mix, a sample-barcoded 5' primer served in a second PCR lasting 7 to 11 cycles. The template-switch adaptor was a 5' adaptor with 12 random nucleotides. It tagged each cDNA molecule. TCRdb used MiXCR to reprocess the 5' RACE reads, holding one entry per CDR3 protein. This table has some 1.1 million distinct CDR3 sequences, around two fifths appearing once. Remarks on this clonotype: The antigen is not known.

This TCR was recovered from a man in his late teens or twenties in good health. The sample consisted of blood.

The CDR3 region has the DNA TGTGCCAGCAGCTTGACCGGGACAGCGAATATTGAGCAGTTCTTC. Amino acids: CASSLTGTANIEQFF. The chain joins TRBV7-2 to TRBJ2-1; 7 positions agree with TRBD1. This CDR3 has 15 amino acids. Germline values: CDR1 SGHTA, CDR2 FQGNSA. After removal of 3 bases from V and 9 bases from J, the junction contained 11 bases not matched to a gene. Using reference TRBV7-2 and TRBJ2-1 for the parts outside the CDR3, the full variable domain is GAGVSQSPSNKVTEKGKDVELRCDPISGHTALYWYRQSLGQGLEFLIYFQGNSAPDKSGLPSDRFSAERTGGSVSTLTIQRTQQEDSAVYLCASSLTGTANIEQFFGPGTRLTVL.